What follows is one TCR beta chain and its context. What antigen it recognizes has not been identified. No qualities accompany the bases; no much larger clone lies one base away. The method behind the library was the immunoSEQ multiplex PCR assay. For the multiplex PCR, a mixture combining 60 forward primers for TCR Vbeta segments and 13 reverse primers for TCR Jbeta segments was used. The CDR3 region of rearranged TCR beta genes was amplified from genomic DNA by a multiplex PCR assay. Amplified TCR beta libraries were sequenced as 87-base-pair reads on the Illumina HiSeq System. From the authors' description of their analysis: A later analysis counted about 80 million unique TCR beta chains across the 690 or so repertoires, and roughly 11 million of these chains were shared by at least two donors. Raw reads were error-corrected and collapsed into unique sequences with a nearest-neighbor algorithm that merged closely related sequences to remove PCR and sequencing errors. Alignment of CDR3 sequences to IMGT reference sequences was used to assign V, D and J gene segments. For a sequence to be retained, a match of at least six nucleotides was required to both a V gene segment and a J gene segment. A rearrangement counted as productive if the CDR3 had no stop codons and remained in frame with V and J, and every other rearrangement counted as non-productive. CDR3 was defined according to IMGT convention as the region running from the second conserved V-encoded cysteine to the conserved J-encoded phenylalanine. The earlier analysis of about 500 of the donors excluded sequences that lacked an unambiguous match to a single V gene segment. In an earlier analysis of 587 of the donors, V segments were called functional above 56.7% productive rearrangements and were called segregating when the between-donor standard deviation exceeded 5%. A statistical classification framework was developed to diagnose cytomegalovirus status using the catalog of TCR beta chain sequences. In a later analysis, V and J genes were assigned by comparing TCR nucleotide sequences against IMGT/GENE-DB human TR gene sequences. In a later analysis, CDR3 sequences and most-parsimonious VDJ recombination scenarios were assigned using the TCRdist pipeline. In a later analysis, each TCR beta chain was defined by its CDR3 amino acid sequence together with its V-gene family, and reads without a unique V-gene family were excluded. To address suspected cross-contamination and a sequencing artifact, a later analysis removed roughly 580 highly shared, low-generation-probability nucleotide sequences. In a later analysis, a clonal expansion index for each public chain was calculated from normalized within-repertoire ranks of inferred template counts. In a later analysis, generation probabilities were computed with a VDJ recombination model fitted to out-of-frame rearrangements, and the resulting probabilities were checked against IGoR. In a later analysis, hypergeometric tests were used to score TCR-TCR, TCR-HLA and TCR-CMV co-occurrence, with a repertoire-size bias correction applied to TCR pairs. A later analysis estimated false discovery rates by permuting HLA or CMV assignments 20 times. In a later analysis, co-occurring TCRs were grouped with DBSCAN, and TCRdist sequence similarity was added when clustering was performed within HLA-allele-positive subsets. Repertoires with fewer than 30,000 or more than 120,000 public chains, plus five repertoires with anomalous nucleotide sharing, were excluded from co-occurrence clustering. Imported from immuneACCESS, the table was reduced by TCRdb to in-frame sequences with V and J called. These copies leave out some clones; in studies compared against another copy, an unresolved V gene accounts for under half, and the cause of the remainder is not known. V and J calls plus clone size are reproduced from that table; the DNA served to infer D and trimming. The sample includes over 95,000 clones, with 60% to 85% observed a single time. 10% to 15% of the sample is taken by the ten largest.

The cohort comprised approximately 700 healthy bone marrow donors. All cohort members were sampled while nominally healthy, although unrecorded immune exposures were likely present. The donor tested CMV seropositive and was one of the 289 seropositive cohort members. Every donor gave a peripheral blood sample, and the peripheral blood mononuclear cells from that sample were used for TCR beta sequencing. Genomic DNA extraction from the blood cell samples was performed with the Qiagen DNeasy Blood Extraction Kit. Per the germline V gene (reference sequence), SGHNT is the CDR1 and YYREEE is the CDR2. Relative to germline, V is 4 bases shorter and J is 7 bases shorter, with 23 bases between their ends. From the cysteine up to the phenylalanine, the CDR3 has a length of 16 residues. The sequence is cut down to CDR3 DNA, 48 bases in frame from base 1. The data derive from a study of cytomegalovirus exposure and HLA in healthy donors (dated by TCRdb to about 2017). At the level of the whole study: An earlier analysis of several hundred of the donors reported 250 to 300 Gb of sequence data and some 120 million unique TCR beta sequences from around 200 million T cells. Approximately 310 gigabases of sequencing data and approximately 92 million unique TCR sequences made up an early release that covered under 750 HLA-typed donors. Of the roughly 390 genotyped donors, about 84% fell in the genetic ancestry cluster associated with self-reported Caucasian donors. The study aimed to test whether signatures of past pathogen exposure could be identified by cataloging public T cell receptors. The study used immunosequencing to profile the T cell repertoires of 666 subjects and linked those repertoires to cytomegalovirus serostatus. Along with the approximately 650-subject first cohort, a separate validation cohort of around 120 different subjects was used. To predict cytomegalovirus infection status, the study brought together high-throughput TCR immunosequencing, statistical association of individual TCRs with disease status, and machine learning. In a later analysis, previously published TCR beta repertoires from more than 500 donors were re-analyzed and high-resolution HLA genotyping was added so that TCR occurrence patterns could be studied. Rather than drawing on any new phenotypic data, the later analysis identified candidate immune exposures from TCR beta sequences and the way those sequences occurred across donors. To decide whether each TCR beta V gene segment behaved as functional or pseudogenic, an earlier analysis of some 570 of the donors relied on high-throughput TCR beta sequencing. Alongside the repertoire data, information on donor age, sex, ethnicity and CMV serostatus was compiled. Genome-wide SNP genotypes for about 60% of the roughly 670 donors were used in a later genetic analysis, which treated that subset as a discovery cohort. All discovery cohort repertoires had been generated on a single sequencing platform. Class I and class II HLA loci were covered by the typing at four-digit resolution. The number of typed donors differed by locus: roughly 620-640 for A, B, C, DRB1 and DQB1; 522 for DQA1; approximately 610 for DPA1; and some 470 for DPB1. About five DR-DQ haplotypes were treated as single units for association and clustering because of strong linkage in the cohort. Among 300 to 500 genotyped donors of the cohort, an average of approximately 240,000 unique TCR beta nucleotide sequences was sequenced per donor, of which about 20% were non-productive.

Findings and caveats that apply to the study as a whole: A total of some 180 TCR beta chains were listed by the study as associated with cytomegalovirus. In a later analysis, HLA-associated TCR beta chains were found to be more clonally expanded and to have lower generation probabilities than equally common non-associated chains. A later analysis associated 16,951 TCR beta sequences with specific HLA alleles at a false discovery rate of 0.05. HLA typing was unavailable for some donors at each locus, so association tests used only the typed subset. Most TCR sequences were observed very rarely across donors, whereas some public TCRs were present in many individuals. According to a later analysis, parvovirus B19, influenza, CMV and Epstein-Barr virus appeared linked to several top co-occurrence clusters. In a later genetic analysis, a missense DCLRE1C variant was associated with V-gene and J-gene trimming of TCR beta chains, and the association was replicated in an independent cohort. Because counts were too low, more than 15 rarely observed V segments, including chromosome 9 orphons, were excluded from the earlier analysis of 587 of the donors. In a later genetic analysis, fewer N-insertions in productive TCRs were reported among donors in an Asian-associated ancestry cluster than the approximately 710-donor mean. Roughly uniform sequencing depth across donors was assumed in presence/absence analyses, although this assumption may not hold. A further reported finding was that TCR beta sequences accurately predicted the HLA-A and HLA-B alleles for most subjects in the first cohort. Cytomegalovirus status was reported to be diagnosed by the classifier with high specificity and sensitivity in both the original and validation cohorts. When HLA alleles, especially DR and DQ, strongly co-occurred, TCR associations were difficult to assign to individual alleles. An earlier analysis of some 590 of the donors showed that most TCR beta V segments appeared in productive rearrangements either about 90% or about 30% of the time, which broadly matched IMGT annotations. The sequencing pipeline was judged likely to have produced a cluster of highly shared sequence variants as a technical artifact. The cohort was sequenced for TCR beta chains only, and without alpha or paired-chain data the features that could be detected were limited. Linkage disequilibrium might explain the correlated functional status among segregating V segments, but an unknown experimental factor could not be ruled out. Immune exposure information for the cohort was limited to CMV serostatus. It was suggested by the authors that the approach could potentially be generalized to other disease states and immunological phenotypes. Some IMGT-functional V segments, including TRBV6-2 and TRBV6-3, could not be distinguished by the 87-base-pair reads and were therefore excluded. In vitro tests confirmed that a few of the cytomegalovirus-associated TCR beta chains recognize cytomegalovirus antigens. In a later analysis, most CMV-associated TCR beta chains were found to appear HLA-restricted, with HLA associations seemingly driven largely by CMV exposure. In a later analysis, the rate of TCR association differed among HLA loci, with DRB1 alleles having the most associated TCRs and HLA-C alleles having the fewest.

The sequence came from a woman aged 40 to 50 in good health and CMV-seropositive. What was sequenced was PBMCs. The chain uses TRBV5-4 and TRBJ1-2; perhaps TRBD1 is the D gene, with 5 bases matching. The DNA sequence follows: TGTGCCAGCAGCCCCAGCTGGGGCCTCCAGGGTGGTGGCTACACCTTC. Translation gives CASSPSWGLQGGGYTF.